The 14 T cell receptor beta chains in this list originate from one sample, sequenced in a study of shared clonotypes between healthy human individuals. Using immunoSEQ multiplex PCR, the repertoire was profiled, and TCRdb retains in-frame clones only, with some absent. The sample lists some 2,400,000 clones; almost 96% were seen once. Material for sequencing was naive CD4+ T cells sorted from blood. Regarding subset: CD45RA+ positively selected. The origin of the receptors is a man aged 18 to 35 in good health.

As regards this clone: Other nucleotide sequences from this sample produce the same CDR3. In DNA form, the CDR3 reads TGTGCCAGCAGATTTCCCGGGACAGATACGCAGTATTTT. Amino acid sequence: CASRFPGTDTQYF. The V and J genes are TRBV6-5 and TRBJ2-3; no firm D call. CDR1 MNHEY and CDR2 SVGAGI come from the germline V gene. The CDR3 is made up of 13 amino acids. Deletions cut 6 bases from V and 3 bases from J, with 10 bases between.

The chain joins TRBV2 to TRBJ2-5, with TRBD1 matching over 8 bases. The CDR3 is 13 amino acids. Germline CDR1 and CDR2: SNHLY and FYNNEI. The V gene end was trimmed by 11 bases and the J gene end by 2 bases; junction bases not matched to a gene: 7. CDR3 in amino acids: CASTGGRQETQYF. The CDR3 region has the DNA TGTGCCTCTACAGGGGGTAGGCAAGAGACCCAGTACTTC.

Comment on this clone: The sample holds other DNA sequences that translate to the same CDR3. V and J are TRBV27 and TRBJ1-1; 7 bases line up with TRBD1. V shed 5 bases, J shed 0 bases, and the junction held 3 bases outside the gene matches. This CDR3 region has 14 residues. The germline V gene encodes CDR1 MNHEY and CDR2 SMNVEV (reference sequence). The CDR3 DNA sequence: TGTGCCAGCAGTGCAGGGACAGTGAACACTGAAGCTTTCTTT. Its protein is CASSAGTVNTEAFF.

Note on this clone: The same CDR3 is also encoded by other DNA sequences in this sample. This chain connects TRBV9 to TRBJ2-1; D possibly corresponds to TRBD2 (6 bases). Deletions cut 0 bases from V and 0 bases from J, with 10 bases between. Germline CDR1 reads SGDLS; CDR2 reads YYNGEE. The CDR3 is made up of 16 amino acids. In DNA, the CDR3 is TGTGCCAGCAGCGTAGGGGGGGTAAGCTCCTACAATGAGCAGTTCTTC. Amino acids: CASSVGGVSSYNEQFF.

In DNA form, the CDR3 reads TGTGCCAGCAGCGGCAGGGGGGGCCAAGAGACCCAGTACTTC. The encoded protein is CASSGRGGQETQYF. This chain connects TRBV7-2 to TRBJ2-5; D is perhaps TRBD1 or TRBD2 (7 bases each). CDR1 and CDR2 (germline): SGHTA, FQGNSA. V lost 5 bases and J 1 base, leaving 11 bases between the germline ends. The CDR3 runs to 14 residues.

The chain links TRBV5-1 to TRBJ2-7; 11 nucleotides align to TRBD2. The CDR3 extends over 18 amino acids. Looked up from germline, CDR1 is SGHRS and CDR2 is YFSETQ. The ends lost 0 bases at V and 5 bases at J; junction bases unmatched: 13. CDR3 sequence (DNA): TGCGCCAGCAGCTTGGCCCCTTCCACTAGCGGGAGTTTAAACGAGCAGTACTTC. Protein: CASSLAPSTSGSLNEQYF.

The chain uses TRBV6-6 and TRBJ2-3, with D unclear. The V gene lost 5 bases and the J gene lost 2 bases, with 8 bases spanning the gap. This CDR3 is built from 13 residues. CDR1 is MNHNY and CDR2 is SVGAGI in the germline V gene (reference sequence). CDR3: CASSGVLTDTQYF. Written as DNA, the CDR3 is TGTGCCAGCAGTGGGGTCCTCACAGATACGCAGTATTTT.

On this clone: Other DNA sequences in this sample translate to the same CDR3. The chain has TRBV5-1 and TRBJ1-2; unclear D gene. The CDR3 is made up of 12 amino acids. V was cut by 1 base and J by 2 bases, with 3 bases left in between. Per the germline V gene, CDR1 is SGHRS and CDR2 is YFSETQ. DNA for the CDR3: TGCGCCAGCAGCTTGACCAACTATGGCTACACCTTC. This codes for CASSLTNYGYTF. The full variable domain, rest sourced from reference TRBV5-1 and TRBJ1-2, is KAGVTQTPRYLIKTRGQQVTLSCSPISGHRSVSWYQQTPGQGLQFLFEYFSETQRNKGNFPGRFSGRQFSNSRSEMNVSTLELGDSALYLCASSLTNYGYTFGSGTRLTVV.

In its sample, this clone was seen a few times. This rearrangement joins TRBV9 to TRBJ1-2, with D hard to call. Deletions cut 4 bases from V and 3 bases from J, with 10 bases between. The CDR3 contains 13 residues. CDR1 SGDLS and CDR2 YYNGEE come from the germline V gene. The CDR3 loop is CASSRSGDYGYTF. CDR3 bases: TGTGCCAGCAGCCGGTCTGGTGACTATGGCTACACCTTC.

The rearrangement links TRBV7-9 to TRBJ2-5, with 7 positions matching TRBD2. CDR1 is SEHNR and CDR2 is FQNEAQ in the germline V gene (reference sequence). J gave up 2 bases and V 5 bases, and 5 bases lay outside the gene matches. The CDR3 extends over 14 amino acids. This CDR3 is CASSGPSGQETQYF. The DNA of the CDR3 is TGTGCCAGCAGCGGCCCTAGCGGTCAAGAGACCCAGTACTTC.

The chain is built from TRBV14 and TRBJ2-7; D is uncertain. The germline gives CDR1 SGHDN, CDR2 FVKESK. The CDR3 consists of 15 residues. The V end lost 1 base, the J end lost 4 bases, and 14 bases lay between the germline ends. The CDR3 DNA reads TGTGCCAGCAGCCAAGGTTCCACGTGGGCTTACGAGCAGTACTTC. Translated, it gives CASSQGSTWAYEQYF.

This clone showed up just once. The chain has TRBV7-3 and TRBJ2-6, with 7 bases fitting TRBD1. V trimming: 1 base; J trimming: 4 bases; junction bases outside the gene matches: 7. The germline V gene encodes CDR1 SGHTA and CDR2 FQGTGA. The CDR3 is 17 amino acids. In nucleotides, the CDR3 is TGTGCCAGCAGCTTAAGGCGGACAGGTGACGGGGCCAACGTCCTGACTTTC. Translation: CASSLRRTGDGANVLTF.

V is TRBV5-5 and J is TRBJ2-7; no definite D call. The germline V gene encodes CDR1 SGHKS and CDR2 YYEKEE (reference sequence). V lost 0 bases and J 3 bases, leaving 7 bases between the germline ends. This CDR3 region has 13 residues. CDR3: CASSLAQHYEQYF. The CDR3 nucleotides read TGTGCCAGCAGCTTGGCCCAGCACTACGAGCAGTACTTC.

Details on this clone: The same CDR3 is also encoded by other DNA sequences in this sample. The chain joins TRBV5-1 to TRBJ2-6, with D perhaps TRBD2 (5 bases). V shed 2 bases and J shed 0 bases, with 6 bases lying between them. Germline V lookup: CDR1 SGHRS, CDR2 YFSETQ. The CDR3 contains 15 residues. The CDR3 region is CASSFGDSGANVLTF. As DNA, the CDR3 is TGCGCCAGCAGCTTCGGGGACTCTGGGGCCAACGTCCTGACTTTC.